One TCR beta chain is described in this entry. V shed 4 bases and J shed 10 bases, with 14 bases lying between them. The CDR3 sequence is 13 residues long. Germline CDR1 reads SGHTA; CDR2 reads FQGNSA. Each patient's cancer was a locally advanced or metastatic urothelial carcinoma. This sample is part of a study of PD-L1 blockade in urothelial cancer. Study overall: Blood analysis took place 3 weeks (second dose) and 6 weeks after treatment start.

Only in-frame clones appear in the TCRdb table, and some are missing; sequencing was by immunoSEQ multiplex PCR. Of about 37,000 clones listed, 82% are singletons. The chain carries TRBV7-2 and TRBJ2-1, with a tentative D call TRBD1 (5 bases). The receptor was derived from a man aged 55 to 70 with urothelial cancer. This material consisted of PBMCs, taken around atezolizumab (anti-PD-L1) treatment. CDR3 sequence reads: CASSSTGRQEQFF. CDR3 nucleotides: TGTGCCAGCAGCTCCACAGGACGTCAGGAGCAGTTCTTC.